This TCR beta chain was obtained from a study of immune evolution from preneoplasia to lung adenocarcinoma. The V gene end was trimmed by 7 bases and the J gene end by 1 base; junction bases not matched to a gene: 9. Germline V gives CDR1 MNHNS, CDR2 SASEGT. The CDR3 length is 15 residues. Some clones are missing from TCRdb's copy, which holds only in-frame ones; the method was immunoSEQ multiplex PCR. The data contain roughly 40,000 clones, roughly 68% of them singletons. Sequences were obtained from FFPE invasive lung adenocarcinoma tissue. The rearrangement links TRBV6-1 to TRBJ2-7; TRBD1 aligns across 8 bases. The sequence came from a person in their sixties or seventies with lung adenocarcinoma. For the CDR3, the DNA is TGTGCCAGCATCCTTACCGGGACAGGTTCCTACGAGCAGTACTTC. This encodes CASILTGTGSYEQYF.